This T cell receptor (beta chain) was sequenced for a study of regulatory T cells in long-lasting Graves disease. Study in general: Those Graves' patients who were newly diagnosed had been on antithyroid drugs under 3 months. The study's findings and limits: Thyroid tissue went unexamined; only peripheral blood was analyzed.

Unmatched junction bases numbered 2, after V lost 3 bases and J lost 5 bases. This CDR3 has 14 residues. From germline, CDR1 is SGHRS and CDR2 YFSETQ. Time point indicated: newly diagnosed GD, antithyroid drugs for less than 3 months. Extracted RNA from PBMCs served as the source of the TCR library. The authors drew patients from an endocrinology department in Xi'an, China. This clonotype was detected many times. Its antigen is unidentified. Combining iRepertoire HTBI primers with Arm-PCR of CDR3 regions, the authors built TCR beta libraries. TCRdb re-called the multiplex PCR reads with MiXCR, one entry per CDR3 protein. This sample has roughly 350,000 distinct CDR3 sequences, with over 15% found just once. These same data were also listed under a study on T cells in Graves' hyperthyroidism and ophthalmopathy. As reported in that work: The TCR CDR3 was amplified in a first-round RT-PCR using the HTBI primer set.

The chain has TRBV5-1 and TRBJ1-6; the match to TRBD1 covers 7 bases. The sequences come from peripheral blood mononuclear cells (PBMCs), collected at new diagnosis, from a patient treated with antithyroid drugs. The origin of this receptor is a man aged 40-55 years with Graves disease. Written as DNA, the CDR3 is TGCGCCAGCAGCTCCGGGACAGATAATTCACCCCTCCACTTT. Translation: CASSSGTDNSPLHF.